This TCR beta chain comes out of a study of T cell responses to AZD1222 COVID-19 vaccine. Data came from immunoSEQ multiplex PCR; TCRdb stores just in-frame clones and leaves some out. Here the sample spans roughly 120,000 clones, 85% to 90% being singletons. CDR3 length: 14 residues. The ends lost 1 base at V and 12 bases at J; junction bases unmatched: 8. Looked up from germline, CDR1 is SEHNR and CDR2 is FQNEAQ (reference sequence). The chain joins TRBV7-9 to TRBJ2-4; 8 positions match TRBD1. The clonotype originates from an adult who received the AZD1222 COVID-19 vaccine. The material sequenced was peripheral blood, taken 28 days after the second AZD1222 dose. The CDR3 nucleotides are TGTGCCAGCAGCTTAGTAGGGACAGGAGGCCATCAGTACTTC. Amino acids: CASSLVGTGGHQYF.